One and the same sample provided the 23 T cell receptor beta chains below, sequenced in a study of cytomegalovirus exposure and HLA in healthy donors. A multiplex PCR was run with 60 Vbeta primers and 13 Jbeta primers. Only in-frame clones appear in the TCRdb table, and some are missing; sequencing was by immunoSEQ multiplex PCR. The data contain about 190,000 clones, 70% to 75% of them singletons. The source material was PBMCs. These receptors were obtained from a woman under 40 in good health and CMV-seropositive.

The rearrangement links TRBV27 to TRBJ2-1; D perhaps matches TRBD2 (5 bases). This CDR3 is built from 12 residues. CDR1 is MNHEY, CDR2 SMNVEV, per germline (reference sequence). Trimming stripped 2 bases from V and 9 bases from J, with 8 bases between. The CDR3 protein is CASSLRGTEQFF. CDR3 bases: TGTGCCAGCAGTTTACGGGGTACTGAGCAGTTCTTC.

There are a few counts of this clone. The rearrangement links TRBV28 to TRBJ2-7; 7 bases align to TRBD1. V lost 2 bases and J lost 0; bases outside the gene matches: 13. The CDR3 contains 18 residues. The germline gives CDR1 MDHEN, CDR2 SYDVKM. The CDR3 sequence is CASSLNRDSRSSSYEQYF. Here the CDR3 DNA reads TGTGCCAGCAGTTTAAACCGGGACAGCAGATCTAGCTCCTACGAGCAGTACTTC.

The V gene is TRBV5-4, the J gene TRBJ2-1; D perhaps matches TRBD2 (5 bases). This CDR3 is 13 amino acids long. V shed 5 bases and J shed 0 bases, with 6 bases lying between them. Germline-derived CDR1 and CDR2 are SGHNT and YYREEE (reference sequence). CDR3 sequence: CASRGSSYNEQFF. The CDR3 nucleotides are TGTGCCAGCAGGGGGAGCTCCTACAATGAGCAGTTCTTC.

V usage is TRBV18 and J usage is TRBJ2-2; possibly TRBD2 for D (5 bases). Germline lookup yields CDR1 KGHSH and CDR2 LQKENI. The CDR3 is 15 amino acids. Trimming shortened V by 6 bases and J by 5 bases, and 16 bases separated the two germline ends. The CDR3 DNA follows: TGTGCCAGCTCCCTTGGGAGCGGAGCTACCGGGGAGCTGTTTTTT. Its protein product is CASSLGSGATGELFF.

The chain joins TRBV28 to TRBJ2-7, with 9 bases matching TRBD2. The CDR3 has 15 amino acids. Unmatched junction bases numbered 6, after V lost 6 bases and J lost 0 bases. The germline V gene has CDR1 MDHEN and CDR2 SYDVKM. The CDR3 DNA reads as TGTGCCAGCAGGCCAATAGCGGGGGCCTCCTACGAGCAGTACTTC. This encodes CASRPIAGASYEQYF.

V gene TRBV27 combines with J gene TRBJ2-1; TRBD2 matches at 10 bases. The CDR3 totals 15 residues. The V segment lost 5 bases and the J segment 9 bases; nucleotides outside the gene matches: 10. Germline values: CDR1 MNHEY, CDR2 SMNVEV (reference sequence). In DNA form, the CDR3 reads TGTGCCAGCAGTGTTAGCGGGAGGCCCGGGGCTGAGCAGTTCTTC. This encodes CASSVSGRPGAEQFF.

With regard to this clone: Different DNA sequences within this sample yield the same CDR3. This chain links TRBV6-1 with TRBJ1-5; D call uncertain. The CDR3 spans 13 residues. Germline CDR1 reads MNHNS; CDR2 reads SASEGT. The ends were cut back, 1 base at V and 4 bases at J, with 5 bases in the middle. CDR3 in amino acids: CASSEGQNQPQHF. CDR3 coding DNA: TGTGCCAGCAGTGAAGGGCAGAATCAGCCCCAGCATTTT.

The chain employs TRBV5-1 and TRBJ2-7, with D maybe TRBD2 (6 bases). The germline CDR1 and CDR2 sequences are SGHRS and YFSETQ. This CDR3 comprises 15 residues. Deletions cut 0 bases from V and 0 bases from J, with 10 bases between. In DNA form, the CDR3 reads TGCGCCAGCAGCTTGGAAGGGACTTACTCCTACGAGCAGTACTTC. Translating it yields CASSLEGTYSYEQYF.

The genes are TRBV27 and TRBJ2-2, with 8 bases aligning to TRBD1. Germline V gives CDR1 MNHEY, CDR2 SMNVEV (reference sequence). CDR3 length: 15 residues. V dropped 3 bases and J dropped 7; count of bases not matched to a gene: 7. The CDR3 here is CASSFGQGSYGELFF. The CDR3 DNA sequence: TGTGCCAGCAGTTTCGGACAGGGATCATACGGGGAGCTGTTTTTT.

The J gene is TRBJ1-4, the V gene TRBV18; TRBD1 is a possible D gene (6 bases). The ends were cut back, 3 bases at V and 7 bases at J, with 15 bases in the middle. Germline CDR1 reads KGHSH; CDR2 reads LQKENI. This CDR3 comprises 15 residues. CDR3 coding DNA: TGTGCCAGCTCACCGACCATTCAAGGGGGTGAAAAACTGTTTTTT. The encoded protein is CASSPTIQGGEKLFF.

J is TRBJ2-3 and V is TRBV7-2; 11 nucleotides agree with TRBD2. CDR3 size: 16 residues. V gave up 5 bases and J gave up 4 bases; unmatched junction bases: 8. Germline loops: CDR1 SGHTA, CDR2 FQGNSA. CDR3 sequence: CASSTELAGAADTQYF. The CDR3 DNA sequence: TGTGCCAGCAGCACCGAACTAGCGGGAGCGGCAGATACGCAGTATTTT.

The CDR3 is CASSLEAGGRWEQYF. The CDR3, as DNA: TGTGCCAGCAGCTTAGAAGCGGGAGGGAGATGGGAGCAGTACTTC. V usage is TRBV7-9 and J usage is TRBJ2-7; 10 bases map to TRBD2. Losses at the gene ends were 1 base for V and 7 bases for J; bases not matched to a gene: 7. This CDR3 has 15 amino acids. Germline V gene sequence: CDR1 SEHNR, CDR2 FQNEAQ (reference sequence).

The CDR3 reads CASSEPTDSNYEQYF. In DNA, the CDR3 is TGTGCCAGCAGTGAACCGACAGATTCTAACTACGAGCAGTACTTC. The chain carries TRBV2 and TRBJ2-7; the D gene is possibly TRBD1 (5 bases). Per the germline V gene, CDR1 is SNHLY and CDR2 is FYNNEI. Trimming stripped 2 bases from V and 3 bases from J, with 14 bases between. This CDR3 region has 15 residues.

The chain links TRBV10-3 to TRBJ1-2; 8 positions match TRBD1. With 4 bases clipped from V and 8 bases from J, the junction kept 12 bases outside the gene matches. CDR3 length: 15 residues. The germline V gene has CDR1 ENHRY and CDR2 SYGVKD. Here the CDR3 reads CAISGKGTGGYGYTF. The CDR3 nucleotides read TGTGCCATCAGTGGTAAAGGAACAGGGGGTTACGGCTACACCTTC.

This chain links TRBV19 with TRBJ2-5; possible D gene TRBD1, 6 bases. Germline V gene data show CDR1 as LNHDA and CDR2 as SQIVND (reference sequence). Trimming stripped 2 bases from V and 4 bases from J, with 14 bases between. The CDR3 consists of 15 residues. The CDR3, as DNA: TGTGCCAGTAGTATACTCGGGACACAAATAGAGACCCAGTACTTC. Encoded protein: CASSILGTQIETQYF.

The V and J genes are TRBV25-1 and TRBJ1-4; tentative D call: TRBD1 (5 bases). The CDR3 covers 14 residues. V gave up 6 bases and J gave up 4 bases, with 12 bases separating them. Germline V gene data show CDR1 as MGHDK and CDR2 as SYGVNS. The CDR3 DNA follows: TGTGCCAGCAGCCTACAAGGGGTTAATGAAAAACTGTTTTTT. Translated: CASSLQGVNEKLFF.

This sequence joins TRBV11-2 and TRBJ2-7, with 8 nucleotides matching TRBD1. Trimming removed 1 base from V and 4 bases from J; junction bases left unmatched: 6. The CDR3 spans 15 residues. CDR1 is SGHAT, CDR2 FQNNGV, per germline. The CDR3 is CASSLAGTGPYEQYF. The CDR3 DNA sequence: TGTGCCAGCAGCTTAGCCGGGACAGGACCATACGAGCAGTACTTC.

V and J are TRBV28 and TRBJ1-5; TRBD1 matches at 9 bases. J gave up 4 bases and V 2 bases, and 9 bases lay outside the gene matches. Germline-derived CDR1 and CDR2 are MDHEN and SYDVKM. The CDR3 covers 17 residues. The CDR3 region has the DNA TGTGCCAGCAGTTTAATTCTGGGACAGGGAAATAATCAGCCCCAGCATTTT. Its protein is CASSLILGQGNNQPQHF.

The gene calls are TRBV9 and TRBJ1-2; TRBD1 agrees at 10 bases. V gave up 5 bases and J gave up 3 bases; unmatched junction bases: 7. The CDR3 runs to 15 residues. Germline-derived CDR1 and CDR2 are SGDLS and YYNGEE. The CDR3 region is CASSPAGQGYYGYTF. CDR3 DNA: TGTGCCAGCAGTCCAGCGGGACAGGGGTACTATGGCTACACCTTC.

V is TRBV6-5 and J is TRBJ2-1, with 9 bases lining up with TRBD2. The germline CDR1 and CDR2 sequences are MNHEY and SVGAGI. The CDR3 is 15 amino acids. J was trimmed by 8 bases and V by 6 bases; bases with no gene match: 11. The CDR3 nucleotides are TGTGCCAGCAGCCCTGATTTGCGGGAGGGCGATGAGCAGTTCTTC. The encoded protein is CASSPDLREGDEQFF.

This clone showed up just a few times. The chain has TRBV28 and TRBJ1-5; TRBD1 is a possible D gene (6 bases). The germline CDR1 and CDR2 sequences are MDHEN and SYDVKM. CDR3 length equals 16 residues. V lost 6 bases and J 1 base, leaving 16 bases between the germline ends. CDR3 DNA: TGTGCCAGCAGCCCGGTACAGGGTTCGAGCAATCAGCCCCAGCATTTT. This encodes CASSPVQGSSNQPQHF.

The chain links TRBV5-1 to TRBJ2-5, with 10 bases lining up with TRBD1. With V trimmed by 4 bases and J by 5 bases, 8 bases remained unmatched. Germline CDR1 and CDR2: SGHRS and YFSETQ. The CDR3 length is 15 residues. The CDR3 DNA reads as TGCGCCAGCAGCCCACCGGGACAGGGGTGGGAGACCCAGTACTTC. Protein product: CASSPPGQGWETQYF.

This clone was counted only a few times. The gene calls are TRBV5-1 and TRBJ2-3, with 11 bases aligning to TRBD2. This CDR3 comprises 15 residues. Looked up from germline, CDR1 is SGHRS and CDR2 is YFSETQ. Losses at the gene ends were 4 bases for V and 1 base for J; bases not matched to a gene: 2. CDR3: CASSPLAGGTDTQYF. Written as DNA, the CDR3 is TGCGCCAGCAGCCCACTAGCGGGAGGCACAGATACGCAGTATTTT.